A selection of T cell receptor beta chains follows, all from one sample in a study of molecular identifiers for immune sequencing clone quantification. TCRdb used MiXCR to reprocess the PCR reads, holding one entry per CDR3 protein. The repertoire holds about 510,000 distinct CDR3 sequences, about 22% seen once, with 0.65% to 0.95% in the top ten. What was sequenced was naive CD8+ T cells from blood, with Jurkat cell RNA spiked in. The receptors were gathered from a human donor in good health. Some libraries in this study had Jurkat cell RNA spiked in. Each CDR3 is given with its conserved first and last residue. The D gene is left open where the match is weak. Where a row states a size, it is once, few, many or the class of an expanded clone; other rows omit it.

d_gene	v_gene	j_gene	abundance	CDR3aa	CDR3nt
TRBD2	TRBV7-2	TRBJ2-7	NA	CASSPRTSGRSQYF	TGTGCCAGCAGCCCCCGGACTAGCGGGAGGTCTCAGTACTTC
NA	TRBV6-1	TRBJ1-3	NA	CASSEAPSGNTIYF	TGTGCCAGCAGTGAAGCTCCGTCTGGAAACACCATATATTTT
TRBD2	TRBV27	TRBJ2-7	NA	CASSLIAGGREQYF	TGTGCCAGCAGTTTAATAGCGGGGGGGCGCGAGCAGTACTTC
TRBD1	TRBV30	TRBJ1-1	NA	CAWDQGATEAFF	TGTGCCTGGGACCAGGGGGCCACTGAAGCTTTCTTT
NA	TRBV6-2/TRBV6-3	TRBJ1-2	few	CASSYDRRANYGYTF	TGTGCCAGCAGTTACGACAGGAGAGCTAACTATGGCTACACCTTC
NA	TRBV27	TRBJ2-1	few	CASSLSWQGSYNEQFF	TGTGCCAGCAGTTTATCGTGGCAGGGATCCTACAATGAGCAGTTCTTC
NA	TRBV27	TRBJ2-1	NA	CASSSIVSLDEQFF	TGTGCCAGCAGTTCGATAGTTTCCCTGGATGAGCAGTTCTTC
TRBD2	TRBV27	TRBJ2-3	many	CAAGPSGTDTQYF	TGTGCTGCCGGGCCTAGCGGAACAGATACGCAGTATTTT
TRBD1	TRBV6-5	TRBJ2-3	few	CASRDSYTDTQYF	TGTGCCAGCCGGGACAGTTACACAGATACGCAGTATTTT
NA	TRBV27	TRBJ2-7	many	CASSGTKGQYF	TGTGCCAGCAGTGGAACTAAAGGGCAGTACTTC
NA	TRBV7-9	TRBJ2-7	NA	CASMGPPYYEQYF	TGTGCCAGCATGGGCCCCCCTTACTACGAGCAGTACTTC
TRBD2	TRBV6-2/TRBV6-3	TRBJ2-3	once	CASSLLAGGWTDTQYF	TGTGCCAGCAGTCTCCTAGCGGGAGGGTGGACAGATACGCAGTATTTT
NA	TRBV4-3	TRBJ1-1	many	CASSSTYRIWNTEAFF	TGCGCCAGCAGCTCTACCTACAGGATCTGGAACACTGAAGCTTTCTTT
TRBD2	TRBV19	TRBJ2-4	NA	CACSSGLAKNIQYF	TGTGCCTGTAGTAGCGGGCTAGCCAAAAACATTCAGTACTTC
TRBD1	TRBV6-2/TRBV6-3	TRBJ1-6	few	CASSYEGAISPLHF	TGTGCCAGCAGTTACGAGGGGGCCATCTCACCCCTCCACTTT
TRBD2	TRBV4-1	TRBJ2-1	NA	CASSQLLAGFANEQFF	TGCGCCAGCAGCCAACTACTAGCGGGGTTTGCGAATGAGCAGTTCTTC
NA	TRBV4-1	TRBJ2-7	few	CASSQVAGPPEQYF	TGCGCCAGCAGCCAAGTGGCAGGCCCACCCGAGCAGTACTTC
NA	TRBV29-1	TRBJ2-5	many	CSVLGETQYF	TGCAGCGTACTAGGGGAGACCCAGTACTTC
NA	TRBV27	TRBJ2-7	NA	CASSPFWSSRDSYEQYF	TGTGCCAGCAGCCCCTTTTGGTCCTCGCGGGACTCCTACGAGCAGTACTTC
TRBD1	TRBV5-1	TRBJ2-7	few	CASSLLGQGVWDEQYF	TGCGCCAGCAGCCTGTTGGGACAGGGGGTGTGGGACGAGCAGTACTTC
NA	TRBV30	TRBJ2-2	NA	CAWSYGTGELFF	TGTGCCTGGTCTTACGGCACCGGGGAGCTGTTTTTT
TRBD1	TRBV9	TRBJ2-1	NA	CASSVVGTGGYEQFF	TGTGCCAGCAGCGTAGTTGGGACAGGGGGGTATGAGCAGTTCTTC
TRBD1	TRBV25-1	TRBJ2-7	many	CASKQGAYEQYF	TGTGCCAGCAAACAGGGGGCGTACGAGCAGTACTTC
TRBD2	TRBV11-2	TRBJ2-1	few	CASSLGALVLAGLGEQFF	TGTGCCAGCAGCTTAGGGGCCCTCGTGCTAGCGGGGTTAGGTGAGCAGTTCTTC
NA	TRBV6-4	TRBJ1-4	few	CASSEPYRVGEKLFF	TGTGCCAGCAGTGAGCCTTACAGGGTTGGGGAAAAACTGTTTTTT